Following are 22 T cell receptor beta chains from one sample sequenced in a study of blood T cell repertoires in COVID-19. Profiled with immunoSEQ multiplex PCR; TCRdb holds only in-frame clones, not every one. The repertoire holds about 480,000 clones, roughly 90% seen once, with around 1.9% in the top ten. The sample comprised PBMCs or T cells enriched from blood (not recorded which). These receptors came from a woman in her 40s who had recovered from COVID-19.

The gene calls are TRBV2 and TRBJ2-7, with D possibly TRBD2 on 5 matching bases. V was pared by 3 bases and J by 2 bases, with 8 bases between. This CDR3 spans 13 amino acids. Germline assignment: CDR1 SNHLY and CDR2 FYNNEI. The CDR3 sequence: CASSEEAAYEQYF. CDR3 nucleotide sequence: TGTGCCAGCAGTGAGGAGGCCGCCTACGAGCAGTACTTC.

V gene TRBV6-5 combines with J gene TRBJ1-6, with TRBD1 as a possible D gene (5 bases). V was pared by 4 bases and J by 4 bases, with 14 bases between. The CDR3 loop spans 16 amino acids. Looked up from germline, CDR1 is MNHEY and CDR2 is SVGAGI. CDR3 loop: CASSLAGPNYNSPLHF. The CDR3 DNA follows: TGTGCCAGCAGTTTAGCAGGGCCGAATTATAATTCACCCCTCCACTTT.

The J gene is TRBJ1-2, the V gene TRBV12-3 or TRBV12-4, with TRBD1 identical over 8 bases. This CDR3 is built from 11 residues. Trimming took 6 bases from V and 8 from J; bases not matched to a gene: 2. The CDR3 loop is CASRQGEGYTF. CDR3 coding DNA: TGTGCCAGCAGACAGGGGGAGGGCTACACCTTC.

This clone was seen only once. The CDR3 coding sequence is TGTGCCAGTAGTTCGACCGGGGAGGGCTCCTACGAGCAGTACTTC. It is translated as CASSSTGEGSYEQYF. The rearrangement joins TRBV19 to TRBJ2-7; 7 bases are shared with TRBD2. This CDR3 spans 15 amino acids. Per the germline V gene, CDR1 is LNHDA and CDR2 is SQIVND (reference sequence). J gave up 0 bases and V 5 bases, and 7 bases lay outside the gene matches.

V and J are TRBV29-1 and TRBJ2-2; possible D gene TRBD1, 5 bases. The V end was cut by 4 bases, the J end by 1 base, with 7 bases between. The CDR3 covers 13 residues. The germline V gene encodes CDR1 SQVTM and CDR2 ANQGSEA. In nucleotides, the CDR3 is TGCAGCGTTGGAACAGGGAACACCGGGGAGCTGTTTTTT. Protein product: CSVGTGNTGELFF.

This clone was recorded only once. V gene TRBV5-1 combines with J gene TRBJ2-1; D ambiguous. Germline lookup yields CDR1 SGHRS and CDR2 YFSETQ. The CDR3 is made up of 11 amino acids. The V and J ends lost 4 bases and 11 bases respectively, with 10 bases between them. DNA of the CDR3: TGCGCCAGCAGCCTGGAAGCTAAGCAGTTCTTC. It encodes CASSLEAKQFF.

CDR3 region: CASSQDGLAGLNEQFF. The CDR3 region has the DNA TGCGCCAGCAGCCAAGACGGACTAGCGGGACTCAATGAGCAGTTCTTC. V usage is TRBV4-3 and J usage is TRBJ2-1; TRBD2 agrees at 12 bases. V was clipped by 0 bases and J by 6 bases; unmatched bases: 3. This CDR3 has 16 residues. Per germline, CDR1 LGHNA and CDR2 YSLEER.

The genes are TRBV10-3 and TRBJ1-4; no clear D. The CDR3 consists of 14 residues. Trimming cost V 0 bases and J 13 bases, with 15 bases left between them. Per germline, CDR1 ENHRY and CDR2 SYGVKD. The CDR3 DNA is TGTGCCATCAGTGAGTCGCTTGGGGAAGCGGGACTGTTTTTT. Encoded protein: CAISESLGEAGLFF.

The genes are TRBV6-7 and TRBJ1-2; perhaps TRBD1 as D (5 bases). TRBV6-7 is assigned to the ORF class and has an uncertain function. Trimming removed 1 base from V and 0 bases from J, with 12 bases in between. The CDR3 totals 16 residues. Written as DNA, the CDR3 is TGTGCCAGCAGTTACTGGGGGGAATACGCTAACTATGGCTACACCTTC. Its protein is CASSYWGEYANYGYTF.

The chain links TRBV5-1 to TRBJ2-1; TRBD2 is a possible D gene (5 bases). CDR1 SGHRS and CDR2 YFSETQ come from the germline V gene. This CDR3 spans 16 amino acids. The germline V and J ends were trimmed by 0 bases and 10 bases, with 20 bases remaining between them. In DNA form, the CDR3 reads TGCGCCAGCAGCTTGGCGCTAGCTCCAAGTGGGGAGGAGCAGTTCTTC. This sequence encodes CASSLALAPSGEEQFF.

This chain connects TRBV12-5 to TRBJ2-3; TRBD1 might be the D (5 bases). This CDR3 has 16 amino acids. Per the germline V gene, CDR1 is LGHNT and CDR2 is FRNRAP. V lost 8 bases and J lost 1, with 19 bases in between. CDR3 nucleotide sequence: TGTGCTAGTCAGGGTAGTGTCCCGCATGGCACAGATACGCAGTATTTT. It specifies CASQGSVPHGTDTQYF.

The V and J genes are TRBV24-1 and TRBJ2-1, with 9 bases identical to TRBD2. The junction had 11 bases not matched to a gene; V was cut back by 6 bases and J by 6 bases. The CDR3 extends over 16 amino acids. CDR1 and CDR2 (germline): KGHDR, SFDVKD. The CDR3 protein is CATSSAGLANSNEQFF. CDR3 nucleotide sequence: TGTGCCACCAGTTCTGCTGGACTAGCGAACAGCAATGAGCAGTTCTTC.

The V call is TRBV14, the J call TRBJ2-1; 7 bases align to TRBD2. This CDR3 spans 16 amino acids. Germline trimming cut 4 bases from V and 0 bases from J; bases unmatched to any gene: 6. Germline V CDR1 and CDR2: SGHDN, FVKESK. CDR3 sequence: CASSRRGSRSYNEQFF. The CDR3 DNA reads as TGTGCCAGCAGCCGGCGCGGGAGCCGCTCCTACAATGAGCAGTTCTTC.

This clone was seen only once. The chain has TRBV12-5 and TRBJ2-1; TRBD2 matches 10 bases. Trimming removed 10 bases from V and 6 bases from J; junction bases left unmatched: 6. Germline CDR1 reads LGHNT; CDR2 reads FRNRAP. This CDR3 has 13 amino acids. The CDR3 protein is CATRTSGSNEQFF. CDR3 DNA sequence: TGTGCTACTCGGACTAGCGGTTCCAATGAGCAGTTCTTC. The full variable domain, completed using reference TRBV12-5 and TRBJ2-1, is DARVTQTPRHKVTEMGQEVTMRCQPILGHNTVFWYRQTMMQGLELLAYFRNRAPLDDSGMPKDRFSAEMPDATLATLKIQPSEPRDSAVYFCATRTSGSNEQFFGPGTRLTVL.

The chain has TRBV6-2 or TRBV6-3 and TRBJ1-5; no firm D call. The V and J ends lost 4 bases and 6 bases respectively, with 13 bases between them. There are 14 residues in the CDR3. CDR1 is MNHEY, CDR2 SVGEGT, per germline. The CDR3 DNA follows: TGTGCCAGCAGTTCTTTCGCCATGGCTCAGCCCCAGCATTTT. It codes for CASSSFAMAQPQHF.

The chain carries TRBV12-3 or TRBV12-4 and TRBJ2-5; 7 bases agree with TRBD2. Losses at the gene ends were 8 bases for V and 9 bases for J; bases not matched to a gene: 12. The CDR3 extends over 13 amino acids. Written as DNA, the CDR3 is TGTGCCAGCCTGGGAGGGGCACGGGGGGCCCAGTACTTC. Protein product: CASLGGARGAQYF.

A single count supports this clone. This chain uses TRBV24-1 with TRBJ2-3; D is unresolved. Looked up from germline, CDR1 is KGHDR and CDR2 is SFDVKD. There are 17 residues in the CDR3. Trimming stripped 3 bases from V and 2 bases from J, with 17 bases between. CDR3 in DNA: TGTGCCACCAGTGATCCCAATCGTAACAACCCCACAGATACGCAGTATTTT. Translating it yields CATSDPNRNNPTDTQYF.

DNA for the CDR3: TGTGCCATCAGGGCCGGGGGAGCGGGAACCTCCTACGAGCAGTACTTC. This sequence encodes CAIRAGGAGTSYEQYF. This chain uses TRBV10-3 with TRBJ2-7; the match to TRBD2 covers 7 bases. This CDR3 region has 16 residues. Germline V gene data show CDR1 as ENHRY and CDR2 as SYGVKD. V lost 6 bases and J lost 0; bases outside the gene matches: 11.

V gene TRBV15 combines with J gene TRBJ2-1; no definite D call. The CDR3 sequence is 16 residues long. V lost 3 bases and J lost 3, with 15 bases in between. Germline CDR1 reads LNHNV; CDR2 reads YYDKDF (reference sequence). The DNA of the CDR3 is TGTGCCACCAGCAGGCCCGTAAAAGAGTTCTACAATGAGCAGTTCTTC. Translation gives CATSRPVKEFYNEQFF.

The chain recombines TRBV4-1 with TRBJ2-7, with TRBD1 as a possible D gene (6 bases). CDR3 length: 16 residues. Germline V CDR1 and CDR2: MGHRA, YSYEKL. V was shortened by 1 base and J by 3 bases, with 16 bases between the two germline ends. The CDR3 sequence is CASSQGVSQGNYEQYF. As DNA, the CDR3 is TGCGCCAGCAGCCAAGGGGTGTCACAGGGAAACTACGAGCAGTACTTC.

CDR3 protein: CASSIGGGVGNQPQHF. The CDR3 bases are TGTGCCAGTAGTATAGGAGGCGGAGTGGGCAATCAGCCCCAGCATTTT. This rearrangement joins TRBV19 to TRBJ1-5; D not resolved. V was shortened by 1 base and J by 2 bases, with 12 bases between the two germline ends. The germline CDR1 and CDR2 sequences are LNHDA and SQIVND (reference sequence). This CDR3 region has 16 residues.

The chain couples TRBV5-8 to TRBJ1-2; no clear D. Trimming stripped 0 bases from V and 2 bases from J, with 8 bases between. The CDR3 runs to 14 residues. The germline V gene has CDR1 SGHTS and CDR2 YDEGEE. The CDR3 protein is CASSLGHMNYGYTF. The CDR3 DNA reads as TGTGCCAGCAGCTTGGGACACATGAACTATGGCTACACCTTC.